The clone carrying this T cell receptor (beta chain) was counted only a few times. The antigen is unknown. The record originates from a study of vaccination and CD4 T cells after COVID-19. The CDR3 is 14 amino acids. Germline assignment: CDR1 MNHNS and CDR2 SASEGT. J lost 2 bases, V lost 6 bases, and 4 bases had no gene match. Sample treatment: approximately nine-day PBMC culture with coronavirus spike peptide pools or control peptides (ViraFEST assay). The authors swapped half the medium for fresh IL-2 medium on days 3 and 7. The assay that was used to sequence DNA from cultured CD4+ T cells was the Oncomine TCR Beta short-read assay. After culture, CD4+ T cells served as the source for genomic DNA extraction. Via MiXCR, TCRdb re-called the PCR reads, giving one row per CDR3 protein. The sample yields about 19,000 distinct CDR3 sequences, roughly 51% seen once.

Sequencing used CD4+ T cells from blood, cultured in vitro. The V call is TRBV6-1, the J call TRBJ2-3, with 8 bases that match TRBD2. This TCR was sampled from a human donor who had recovered from COVID-19. The CDR3 bases are TGTGCCAGCAGGTGGCGGGAGGTCACAGATACGCAGTATTTT. It is translated as CASRWREVTDTQYF.